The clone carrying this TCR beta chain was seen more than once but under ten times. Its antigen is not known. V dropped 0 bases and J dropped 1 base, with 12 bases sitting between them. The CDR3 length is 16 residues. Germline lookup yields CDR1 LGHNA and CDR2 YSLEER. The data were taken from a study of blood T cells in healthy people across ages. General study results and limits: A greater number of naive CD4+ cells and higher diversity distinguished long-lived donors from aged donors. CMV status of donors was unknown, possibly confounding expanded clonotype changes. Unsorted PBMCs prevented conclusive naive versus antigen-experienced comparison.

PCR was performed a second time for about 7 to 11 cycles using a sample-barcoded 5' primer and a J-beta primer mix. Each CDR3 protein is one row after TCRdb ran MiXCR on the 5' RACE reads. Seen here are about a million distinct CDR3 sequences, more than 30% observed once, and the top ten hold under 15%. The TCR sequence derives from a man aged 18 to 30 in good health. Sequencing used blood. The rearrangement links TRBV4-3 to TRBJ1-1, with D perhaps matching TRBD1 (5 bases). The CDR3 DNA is TGCGCCAGCAGCCAAGAACCCGCCGGGGGGAACACTGAAGCTTTCTTT. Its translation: CASSQEPAGGNTEAFF.